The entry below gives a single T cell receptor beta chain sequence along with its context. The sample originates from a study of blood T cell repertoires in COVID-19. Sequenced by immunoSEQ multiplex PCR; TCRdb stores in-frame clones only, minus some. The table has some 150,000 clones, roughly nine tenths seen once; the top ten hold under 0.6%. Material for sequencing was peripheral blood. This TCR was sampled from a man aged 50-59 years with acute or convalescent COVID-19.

The CDR3 nucleotides read TGTGCCAGTAGGCCGGGACAGGGATTTGATACGCAGTATTTT. It yields the protein CASRPGQGFDTQYF. The chain is built from TRBV19 and TRBJ2-3, with 9 bases lining up with TRBD1. This CDR3 comprises 14 residues. The V segment lost 6 bases and the J segment 6 bases; nucleotides outside the gene matches: 7. The germline CDR1 and CDR2 sequences are LNHDA and SQIVND (reference sequence).